Listed below are T cell receptor beta chains from one sample, sequenced in a study of human T cells and chemical hapten exposure. TCRdb reprocessed the RACE reads via MiXCR and lists one record per CDR3 protein. The sample includes about 400,000 distinct CDR3 sequences, around 6% of them seen just once. Material: whole blood, obtained in connection with sensitization to the hapten diphenylcyclopropenone (DPC). The source is a woman under 30 with alopecia areata. Some clones in this sample may be carry-over from other donors' samples. Each CDR3 is given with its conserved first and last residue. The D gene is left open where the match is weak. Only some rows state a clone size, as once, few, many or a class for expanded clones.

CDR3nt | CDR3aa | v_gene | abundance | d_gene | j_gene
TGTGCCAGCAGCCAAATACCGGCCGGGGCCCCCAACGGGCAGTTCTTC | CASSQIPAGAPNGQFF | TRBV4-2 | few | - | TRBJ2-1
TGTGCTAGTGGTTTGGAGACAGGGTCTGGGTCACCCCTCCACTTT | CASGLETGSGSPLHF | TRBV12-5 | few | TRBD1 | TRBJ1-6
TGCAGTGCTAGAGGATTTGGGGACAGGGGTACTGGTAATGAAAAACTGTTTTTT | CSARGFGDRGTGNEKLFF | TRBV20-1 | many | TRBD1 | TRBJ1-4
TGTGCCAGCAGACCCCTGGGGTATGGCCAGCCCCAGCATTTT | CASRPLGYGQPQHF | TRBV6-2/TRBV6-3 | many | - | TRBJ1-5
TGTGCCAGCAGCCCTAGTATAGGCAATCAGCCCCAGCATTTT | CASSPSIGNQPQHF | TRBV7-2 | few | - | TRBJ1-5
TGTGCCAGCACCCGGGGGGTCAGGTGGGGTGAGCAGTTCTTC | CASTRGVRWGEQFF | TRBV7-2 | - | TRBD2 | TRBJ2-1
TGCAGTGCTTTTATGGGGGGCGGTCAGCCCCAGCATTTT | CSAFMGGGQPQHF | TRBV20-1 | few | - | TRBJ1-5
TGTGCCAGCAGCGAGCGGGGGAGCTCCTACAATGAGCAGTTCTTC | CASSERGSSYNEQFF | TRBV2 | - | TRBD2 | TRBJ2-1
TGTGCCAGCACCGTAGCGGGGGGCACAGATACGCAGTATTTT | CASTVAGGTDTQYF | TRBV6-5 | - | TRBD2 | TRBJ2-3
TGTGCCAGCAGCACCGGGACAGGGAGCCCCTACAATGAGCAGTTCTTC | CASSTGTGSPYNEQFF | TRBV7-9 | - | TRBD1 | TRBJ2-1
TGCGCCAGCAGCCAAGACGGGACCACCGGGGAGCTGTTTTTT | CASSQDGTTGELFF | TRBV4-3 | many | - | TRBJ2-2
TGTGCCAGCACCGAGAGGGGAGGGTTTGGCAATCAGCCCCAGCATTTT | CASTERGGFGNQPQHF | TRBV7-2 | - | - | TRBJ1-5
TGTGCCAGCAGCTTACTCGCAGACACCATATATTTT | CASSLLADTIYF | TRBV7-2 | few | - | TRBJ1-3
TGTGCCACCTGGGAGGGACAGTCTAATGAAAAACTGTTTTTT | CATWEGQSNEKLFF | TRBV10-3 | many | TRBD1 | TRBJ1-4
TGCGCCAGCAGCTTCCAGGGGTTCCTTCAAGATACGCAGTATTTT | CASSFQGFLQDTQYF | TRBV5-1 | - | - | TRBJ2-3